Described below is a single TCR beta chain sequence and its context. Germline CDR1 is SNHLY and CDR2 is FYNNEI. The CDR3 is 15 amino acids. V was cut by 6 bases and J by 4 bases, with 16 bases left in between. Clones were sequenced by immunoSEQ multiplex PCR, and TCRdb holds only the in-frame ones, with some missing. The sample lists about 110,000 clones; about nine tenths were seen once. The data are from a study of blood T cell repertoires in COVID-19. The sequence was collected from a man aged 50 or older with active or convalescent COVID-19. This chain joins TRBV2 and TRBJ1-5; D unresolved. Specimen: peripheral blood. CDR3 region: CASRGGTNSNQPQHF. CDR3 in DNA: TGTGCCAGCAGAGGCGGAACGAATTCGAATCAGCCCCAGCATTTT.